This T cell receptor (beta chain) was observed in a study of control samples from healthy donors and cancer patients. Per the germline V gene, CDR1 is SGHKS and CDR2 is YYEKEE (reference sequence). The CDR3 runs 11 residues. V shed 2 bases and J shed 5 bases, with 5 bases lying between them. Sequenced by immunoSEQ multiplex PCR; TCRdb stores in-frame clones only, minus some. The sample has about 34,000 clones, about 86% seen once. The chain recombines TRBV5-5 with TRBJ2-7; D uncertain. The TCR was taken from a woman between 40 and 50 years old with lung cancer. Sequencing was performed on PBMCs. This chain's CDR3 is CASSLLNEQYF. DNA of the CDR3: TGTGCCAGCAGCTTATTGAACGAGCAGTACTTC.